What follows are 30 T cell receptor beta chains derived from one specimen sequenced in a study of cytomegalovirus exposure and HLA in healthy donors. PCR used 60 Vbeta primers and 13 Jbeta primers. The protocol was immunoSEQ multiplex PCR, while the TCRdb copy is restricted to in-frame clones and leaves out a portion. This table lists some 130,000 clones. Sample: PBMCs. The receptors were sampled from a woman aged 40 to 50 in good health and CMV-seronegative.

The V call is TRBV28, the J call TRBJ1-5; 8 positions match TRBD1. The V segment lost 6 bases and the J segment 2 bases; nucleotides outside the gene matches: 9. CDR3 length: 16 amino acids. Germline V CDR1 and CDR2: MDHEN, SYDVKM. CDR3 region: CASRPYRGFGNQPQHF. The DNA of the CDR3 is TGTGCCAGCAGGCCATACAGGGGGTTCGGCAATCAGCCCCAGCATTTT.

This chain joins TRBV6-5 and TRBJ1-1, with TRBD1 as a possible D gene (5 bases). The CDR3 has 13 amino acids. Germline V gives CDR1 MNHEY, CDR2 SVGAGI. Between the trimmed V and J ends, which lost 5 bases and 1 base, there was a span of 8 bases. The CDR3 region is CASSTQGNTEAFF. The CDR3 DNA sequence: TGTGCCAGCAGTACGCAGGGGAACACTGAAGCTTTCTTT.

The chain employs TRBV10-3 and TRBJ1-2; the D gene is possibly TRBD1 (6 bases). Germline CDR1 ENHRY, CDR2 SYGVKD. The CDR3 consists of 15 residues. V dropped 0 bases and J dropped 7 bases, with 15 bases sitting between them. The CDR3 region has the DNA TGTGCCATCAGTGAGTCAGACAGGTTAATAGGTGGCTACACCTTC. Residues: CAISESDRLIGGYTF.

The V call is TRBV5-1, the J call TRBJ1-1, with TRBD1 matching 7 bases. CDR1 and CDR2 (germline): SGHRS, YFSETQ. With 4 bases clipped from V and 7 bases from J, the junction kept 7 bases outside the gene matches. This CDR3 comprises 13 residues. This CDR3 reads CASSGTALNEAFF. CDR3 DNA sequence: TGCGCCAGCAGCGGGACAGCTCTAAATGAAGCTTTCTTT. Combining the CDR3 with reference TRBV5-1 and TRBJ1-1 gives the whole variable domain KAGVTQTPRYLIKTRGQQVTLSCSPISGHRSVSWYQQTPGQGLQFLFEYFSETQRNKGNFPGRFSGRQFSNSRSEMNVSTLELGDSALYLCASSGTALNEAFFGQGTRLTVV.

CDR3 loop: CASSPEGAAVSTGNTIYF. The CDR3 nucleotides are TGTGCCAGCAGCCCTGAGGGGGCCGCTGTAAGCACTGGAAACACCATATATTTT. The V and J genes are TRBV27 and TRBJ1-3, with TRBD1 matching over 7 bases. This CDR3 region has 18 residues. Germline V gene data show CDR1 as MNHEY and CDR2 as SMNVEV (reference sequence). J lost 2 bases, V lost 6 bases, and 16 bases had no gene match.

J is TRBJ1-5 and V is TRBV19; D is possibly TRBD1 (6 bases). Germline V gives CDR1 LNHDA, CDR2 SQIVND (reference sequence). V dropped 9 bases and J dropped 1 base, with 16 bases sitting between them. This CDR3 spans 15 amino acids. The CDR3 coding sequence is TGTGCCAGCAGATTACAGGGTAGCAGCAATCAGCCCCAGCATTTT. It translates to CASRLQGSSNQPQHF.

This chain uses TRBV19 with TRBJ1-5; maybe TRBD1 (6 bases). Trimming removed 2 bases at V and 4 bases at J, with 18 bases between. The CDR3 totals 17 residues. CDR1 LNHDA and CDR2 SQIVND come from the germline V gene (reference sequence). CDR3 sequence: CASSIKSAGDRNQPQHF. CDR3 sequence (DNA): TGTGCCAGTAGTATAAAATCGGCAGGTGACAGGAATCAGCCCCAGCATTTT.

The chain combines TRBV4-3 with TRBJ1-5, with TRBD1 matching 7 bases. CDR3 length: 15 amino acids. V shed 6 bases, J shed 9 bases, and the junction held 14 bases outside the gene matches. Germline loops: CDR1 LGHNA, CDR2 YSLEER. The DNA for the CDR3 is TGCGCCAGCAGTCCGCAGGCAGGGGGTTTTGGGCCCCAGCATTTT. Encoded protein: CASSPQAGGFGPQHF.

This chain joins TRBV7-2 and TRBJ1-6; TRBD1 might be the D (6 bases). The CDR3 runs to 15 residues. The germline gives CDR1 SGHTA, CDR2 FQGNSA. Trimming took off 5 bases at V and 6 bases at J, with 14 bases between the two ends. In nucleotides, the CDR3 is TGTGCCAGCAGCCTCAGACAGGCCGTTAATTCACCCCTCCACTTT. Translating gives CASSLRQAVNSPLHF. Drawing the rest from reference TRBV7-2 and TRBJ1-6, the complete variable domain is GAGVSQSPSNKVTEKGKDVELRCDPISGHTALYWYRQSLGQGLEFLIYFQGNSAPDKSGLPSDRFSAERTGGSVSTLTIQRTQQEDSAVYLCASSLRQAVNSPLHFGNGTRLTVT.

This chain uses TRBV5-1 with TRBJ2-5, with 10 bases lining up with TRBD1. The DNA end is more similar to TRBJ2-7, so the J call may be wrong. This CDR3 has 14 amino acids. Germline V lookup: CDR1 SGHRS, CDR2 YFSETQ. The CDR3 reads CASSWGQGFYEQYF. The CDR3, as DNA: TGCGCCAGCAGCTGGGGACAGGGGTTCTACGAGCAGTACTTC.

This chain joins TRBV5-1 and TRBJ2-3, with D perhaps matching TRBD1 (6 bases). Germline values: CDR1 SGHRS, CDR2 YFSETQ. CDR3 size: 15 residues. The germline V and J ends were trimmed by 4 bases and 3 bases, with 15 bases remaining between them. CDR3 protein: CASSVGQPLTDTQYF. Written as DNA, the CDR3 is TGCGCCAGCAGCGTCGGACAGCCCTTGACAGATACGCAGTATTTT.

The chain carries TRBV7-2 and TRBJ1-6; TRBD1 matches at 7 bases. The CDR3 contains 13 residues. CDR1 SGHTA and CDR2 FQGNSA come from the germline V gene. V shed 3 bases, J shed 15 bases, and the junction held 8 bases outside the gene matches. The CDR3 loop reads CASSLAEGAVLHF. The CDR3 coding sequence is TGTGCCAGCAGCTTGGCTGAGGGGGCCGTCCTCCACTTT.

This chain connects TRBV6-1 to TRBJ1-1; D is undetermined. The V gene lost 5 bases and the J gene lost 3 bases, with 13 bases spanning the gap. The CDR3 contains 14 residues. Germline V CDR1 and CDR2: MNHNS, SASEGT. CDR3 coding DNA: TGTGCCAGCAGTTTCGTGGGGAGAGACACTGAAGCTTTCTTT. Translating gives CASSFVGRDTEAFF.

V usage is TRBV28 and J usage is TRBJ1-2, with 9 nucleotides matching TRBD1. Germline CDR1 and CDR2: MDHEN and SYDVKM. This CDR3 is built from 14 residues. After removal of 7 bases from V and 8 bases from J, the junction contained 11 bases not matched to a gene. In DNA, the CDR3 is TGTGCCAGCACCCTGGGACAGGGTTCAATCGGCTACACCTTC. Protein sequence: CASTLGQGSIGYTF.

CDR3 protein: CASSLVPSGGRYEQFF. CDR3 DNA: TGTGCCAGCAGCTTGGTCCCTAGCGGGGGGAGGTATGAGCAGTTCTTC. The chain is built from TRBV5-8 and TRBJ2-1, with 11 bases identical to TRBD2. Germline V gene lookup returns CDR1 SGHTS and CDR2 YDEGEE. V dropped 0 bases and J dropped 8; count of bases not matched to a gene: 7. There are 16 residues in the CDR3.

J is TRBJ1-4 and V is TRBV29-1; D is perhaps TRBD1 (6 bases). Trimming pared 7 bases from V and 9 bases from J, leaving 18 bases between. This CDR3 is built from 13 residues. Germline V gene lookup returns CDR1 SQVTM and CDR2 ANQGSEA. CDR3: CSGIWGGSQKLFF. The CDR3 DNA is TGCAGCGGAATCTGGGGGGGCAGCCAAAAACTGTTTTTT.

J is TRBJ1-2 and V is TRBV4-3; D gene uncertain. CDR1 and CDR2 (germline): LGHNA, YSLEER. CDR3 length equals 15 residues. With 4 bases removed from V and 3 bases from J, the gap between germline ends came to 15 bases. The CDR3 spells CASSPEPRLDYGYTF. Here the CDR3 DNA reads TGCGCCAGCAGCCCCGAACCCAGGTTGGACTATGGCTACACCTTC.

The chain uses TRBV6-1 and TRBJ2-3; the D is unclear. Germline CDR1 MNHNS, CDR2 SASEGT. This CDR3 has 12 residues. Trimming cost V 3 bases and J 6 bases, with 7 bases left between them. In nucleotides, the CDR3 is TGTGCCAGCAGTGACAATGAGGATACGCAGTATTTT. Amino acids: CASSDNEDTQYF.

V gene TRBV4-1 combines with J gene TRBJ1-2, with D tentatively TRBD1 (6 bases). Germline V lookup: CDR1 MGHRA, CDR2 YSYEKL. V shed 2 bases and J shed 4 bases, with 14 bases lying between them. This CDR3 spans 15 amino acids. In DNA, the CDR3 is TGCGCCAGCAGCCAACTCCGACAGGTTACCTATGGCTACACCTTC. Translated: CASSQLRQVTYGYTF.

The chain has TRBV28 and TRBJ1-5; D is possibly TRBD1 (5 bases). The germline V gene has CDR1 MDHEN and CDR2 SYDVKM. The CDR3 is 14 amino acids. V was cut by 5 bases and J by 4 bases, with 12 bases left in between. For the CDR3, the DNA is TGTGCCAGCAGTCCCCCGGGACTAAATCAGCCCCAGCATTTT. Protein sequence: CASSPPGLNQPQHF.

The J gene is TRBJ1-6, the V gene TRBV4-2; perhaps TRBD1 as D (5 bases). CDR1 and CDR2 (germline): LGHNA, YNFKEQ. This CDR3 spans 21 amino acids. V was clipped by 0 bases and J by 0 bases, with 21 bases between them. CDR3 loop: CASSQDESGGPMSSYNSPLHF. Written as DNA, the CDR3 is TGTGCCAGCAGCCAAGATGAGTCGGGGGGTCCGATGAGCTCCTATAATTCACCCCTCCACTTT.

J is TRBJ2-7 and V is TRBV6-6, with 7 positions matching TRBD2. The junction had 8 bases not matched to a gene; V was cut back by 5 bases and J by 7 bases. CDR1 is MNHNY, CDR2 SVGAGI, per germline (reference sequence). CDR3 size: 13 residues. CDR3 coding DNA: TGTGCCAGCAGTAACGGGGAGGGGCGGGAGCAGTACGTC. This sequence encodes CASSNGEGREQYV.

For the CDR3, the DNA is TGCGCCAGCAGCTTGCGGCAGGGAAATGGCTACACCTTC. Translation gives CASSLRQGNGYTF. The chain couples TRBV5-1 to TRBJ1-2; possibly TRBD1 for D (5 bases). The germline CDR1 and CDR2 sequences are SGHRS and YFSETQ. The V and J ends lost 1 base and 6 bases respectively, with 10 bases between them. The CDR3 runs to 13 residues.

The V and J genes are TRBV2 and TRBJ1-2, with TRBD1 as a possible D gene (5 bases). V lost 9 bases and J 2 bases, leaving 16 bases between the germline ends. Germline loops: CDR1 SNHLY, CDR2 FYNNEI. This CDR3 contains 14 residues. The CDR3 reads CASTKMAGNYGYTF. In DNA form, the CDR3 reads TGTGCCAGTACAAAAATGGCAGGGAACTATGGCTACACCTTC. The full variable domain, with the rest looked up from reference TRBV2 and TRBJ1-2, is EPEVTQTPSHQVTQMGQEVILRCVPISNHLYFYWYRQILGQKVEFLVSFYNNEISEKSEIFDDQFSVERPDGSNFTLKIRSTKLEDSAMYFCASTKMAGNYGYTFGSGTRLTVV.

The J gene is TRBJ2-1, the V gene TRBV7-3; no clear D gene. This CDR3 region has 14 residues. Trimming stripped 1 base from V and 5 bases from J, with 9 bases between. The germline V gene encodes CDR1 SGHTA and CDR2 FQGTGA. The CDR3 is CASSLSWLNNEQFF. CDR3 DNA: TGTGCCAGCAGCTTAAGTTGGCTGAACAATGAGCAGTTCTTC.

The V gene is TRBV11-3, the J gene TRBJ2-3; tentative D call: TRBD1 (5 bases). Trimming left V 2 bases short and J 2 bases short, with 8 bases between. The CDR3 consists of 14 residues. The germline V gene has CDR1 SGHNT and CDR2 YENEEA. The CDR3 here is CASSLTGDTDTQYF. The DNA for the CDR3 is TGTGCCAGCAGCTTAACAGGAGACACAGATACGCAGTATTTT. Together with reference TRBV11-3 and TRBJ2-3, the CDR3 gives the full variable domain: EAGVVQSPRYKIIEKKQPVAFWCNPISGHNTLYWYLQNLGQGPELLIRYENEEAVDDSQLPKDRFSAERLKGVDSTLKIQPAELGDSAVYLCASSLTGDTDTQYFGPGTRLTVL.

The chain uses TRBV7-3 and TRBJ2-1; 7 bases match TRBD2. The CDR3 is made up of 11 amino acids. J gave up 10 bases and V 8 bases, and 5 bases lay outside the gene matches. Per germline, CDR1 SGHTA and CDR2 FQGTGA. The CDR3 region is CASGGEGEQFF. CDR3 in DNA: TGTGCCAGCGGGGGGGAGGGGGAGCAGTTCTTC.

This rearrangement joins TRBV5-1 to TRBJ1-2, with a possible D match to TRBD1 (6 bases). Germline values: CDR1 SGHRS, CDR2 YFSETQ. V shed 4 bases and J shed 4 bases, with 17 bases lying between them. This CDR3 is built from 15 residues. Written as DNA, the CDR3 is TGCGCCAGCAGCACAGCTGGACAGTTAAGCTATGGCTACACCTTC. This codes for CASSTAGQLSYGYTF.

V gene TRBV7-3 combines with J gene TRBJ2-2; TRBD1 aligns across 8 bases. The V segment lost 5 bases and the J segment 0 bases; nucleotides outside the gene matches: 5. Germline values: CDR1 SGHTA, CDR2 FQGTGA. The CDR3 has 16 amino acids. CDR3 DNA: TGTGCCAGCAGCCCAGGGACAGGAGCGAACACCGGGGAGCTGTTTTTT. Residues: CASSPGTGANTGELFF.

The chain carries TRBV11-3 and TRBJ1-1; a possible D gene is TRBD1 (6 bases). Looked up from germline, CDR1 is SGHNT and CDR2 is YENEEA. The CDR3 consists of 12 residues. Trimming removed 6 bases from V and 8 bases from J, with 13 bases in between. The CDR3 reads CASRPQGGEAFF. In DNA form, the CDR3 reads TGTGCCAGCAGACCACAGGGCGGAGAAGCTTTCTTT.